Below, 9 T cell receptor beta chains from the same sample are listed, as sequenced in a study of T cells in Graves' hyperthyroidism and ophthalmopathy. Authors of the study amplified TCR beta CDR3 regions from RNA transcripts. The study used the HTBI primer set for a first-round RT-PCR of the TCR CDR3. TCRdb reanalysed the multiplex PCR reads using MiXCR and keeps one entry per CDR3 protein. The sample lists a few hundred thousand distinct CDR3 sequences, around 14% occurring once. The sequencing sample was made of blood. These receptors all come from a woman aged 30 to 39 with Graves' hyperthyroidism.

The J gene is TRBJ2-7, the V gene TRBV3-1; D is possibly TRBD1 or TRBD2 (6 bases each). The V end was cut by 6 bases, the J end by 2 bases, with 14 bases between. The CDR3 totals 14 residues. Germline CDR1 and CDR2: LGHDT and YNNKEL (reference sequence). The chain's CDR3 is CASRPPGEAYEQYF. In DNA, the CDR3 is TGTGCCAGCAGGCCTCCAGGGGAGGCCTACGAGCAGTACTTC.

In its sample, this clonotype was seen a few times. The rearrangement joins TRBV19 to TRBJ2-2; TRBD2 matches at 8 bases. V lost 4 bases and J lost 4; bases outside the gene matches: 14. The germline V gene encodes CDR1 LNHDA and CDR2 SQIVND (reference sequence). The CDR3 totals 18 residues. Written as DNA, the CDR3 is TGTGCCAGTAGTACAGGAACAAAGCGGGAGCGAGGCACCGGGGAGCTGTTTTTT. This translates into CASSTGTKRERGTGELFF.

In the case of this clonotype: The junction shows a germline mismatch at one end, possibly a read error. The V gene is TRBV30, the J gene TRBJ1-2, with TRBD1 identical over 8 bases. This CDR3 has 12 residues. CDR1 GTSNPN and CDR2 SVGIG come from the germline V gene (reference sequence). The CDR3, as DNA: TGTGCATGGACAGGGAAATCCTATGGCTACACCTTC. It yields the protein CAWTGKSYGYTF.

The sample holds many counts of this clonotype. The chain employs TRBV6-6 and TRBJ1-5; TRBD1 might be the D (6 bases). The CDR3 extends over 15 amino acids. Trimming shortened V by 0 bases and J by 3 bases, and 9 bases separated the two germline ends. The germline CDR1 and CDR2 sequences are MNHNY and SVGAGI (reference sequence). The CDR3 here is CASSYSQGNNQPQHF. CDR3 in DNA: TGTGCCAGCAGTTACTCACAGGGTAACAATCAGCCCCAGCATTTT.

This clonotype appeared many times. This rearrangement joins TRBV11-2 to TRBJ2-2, with D possibly TRBD2 on 5 matching bases. V lost 1 base and J 3 bases, leaving 9 bases between the germline ends. The germline CDR1 and CDR2 sequences are SGHAT and FQNNGV. CDR3 length: 15 amino acids. The CDR3, as DNA: TGTGCCAGCAGCTTAGCGGGATACGACACCGGGGAGCTGTTTTTT. Translating gives CASSLAGYDTGELFF.

This clonotype was counted many times. This chain connects TRBV6-1 to TRBJ2-7; D is ambiguous. The CDR3 sequence is 14 residues long. V shed 6 bases and J shed 1 base, with 13 bases lying between them. Germline V gives CDR1 MNHNS, CDR2 SASEGT. CDR3 in amino acids: CASSQTRASYEQYF. DNA for the CDR3: TGTGCCAGCAGCCAAACTCGGGCTTCCTACGAGCAGTACTTC.

This clonotype was detected ten times or more. The chain joins TRBV6-2 or TRBV6-3 to TRBJ1-2; no clear D. This CDR3 comprises 15 residues. Trimming removed 6 bases from V and 7 bases from J, with 21 bases in between. Germline CDR1 and CDR2: MNHEY and SVGEGT. CDR3 amino acids: CASSPSGMRRFGYTF. CDR3 DNA sequence: TGTGCCAGCAGCCCCAGCGGGATGAGGCGGTTTGGCTACACCTTC.

CDR3 coding DNA: TGTGCCAGCAGCGGAGGACTCGGAGAGACCCAGTACTTC. It specifies CASSGGLGETQYF. The chain carries TRBV7-7 and TRBJ2-5, with a weak D call TRBD2 (5 bases). Germline assignment: CDR1 SSHAT and CDR2 FNYEAQ (reference sequence). Trimming left V 5 bases short and J 4 bases short, with 11 bases between. The CDR3 totals 13 residues. The full variable domain, with the rest looked up from reference TRBV7-7 and TRBJ2-5, is GAGVSQSPRYKVTKRGQDVTLRCDPISSHATLYWYQQALGQGPEFLTYFNYEAQPDKSGLPSDRFSAERPEGSISTLTIQRTEQRDSAMYRCASSGGLGETQYFGPGTRLLVL.

This clonotype came up many times. V gene TRBV30 combines with J gene TRBJ2-1, with 9 bases fitting TRBD2. Germline V CDR1 and CDR2: GTSNPN, SVGIG (reference sequence). V lost 5 bases, J lost 1 base, and 6 bases stayed unmatched. The CDR3 covers 15 residues. The CDR3 protein is CAWGRLAVSYNEQFF. The CDR3 DNA reads as TGTGCCTGGGGCAGACTAGCGGTTTCCTACAATGAGCAGTTCTTC.